Sequencing of this TCR beta chain was carried out in a study of blood T cell repertoires in COVID-19. Study overall: From T cells, B-cell-depleted T cells, or PBMCs came the material, which was cDNA or gDNA.

This clone occurred a few times. Participant-reported clinical history was the basis for cohort assignment. Recovered status in Cohort 3 required two negative PCRs, clearance, or symptom resolution. The protocol was immunoSEQ multiplex PCR, while the TCRdb copy is restricted to in-frame clones and leaves out a portion. The sample contains about 300,000 clones, just over 85% of which appear only once. Germline lookup yields CDR1 SNHLY and CDR2 FYNNEI. Trimming shortened V by 6 bases and J by 4 bases, and 12 bases separated the two germline ends. This CDR3 spans 13 amino acids. The source of this sequence is a woman between 18 and 30 years old who had recovered from COVID-19. The chain is built from TRBV2 and TRBJ1-1; no firm D call. Input material: PBMCs or T cells enriched from blood (not recorded which). Written as DNA, the CDR3 is TGTGCCAGCAGCGGACTGGCGTTCACTGAAGCTTTCTTT. Encoded protein: CASSGLAFTEAFF.